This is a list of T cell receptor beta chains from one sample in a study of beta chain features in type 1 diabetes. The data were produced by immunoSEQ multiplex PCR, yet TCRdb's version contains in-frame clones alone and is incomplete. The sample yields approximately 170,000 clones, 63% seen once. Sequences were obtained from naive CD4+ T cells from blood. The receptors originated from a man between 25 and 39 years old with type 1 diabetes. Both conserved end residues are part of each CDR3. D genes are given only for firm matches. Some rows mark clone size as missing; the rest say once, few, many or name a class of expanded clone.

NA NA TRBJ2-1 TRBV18 TGTGCCAGCTCACCAGGAGACAGGTCTACCCATGAGCAGTTCTTC CASSPGDRSTHEQFF
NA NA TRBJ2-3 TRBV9 TGTGCCAGCAGCGTTGGGCAGCCAGATACGCAGTATTTT CASSVGQPDTQYF
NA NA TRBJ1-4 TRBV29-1 TGCAGCGTGAGGCCGTCGGGGGATGAAAAACTGTTTTTT CSVRPSGDEKLFF
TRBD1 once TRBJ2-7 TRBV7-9 TGTGCCAGCACCGGGACAGGGGGCTACGAGCAGTACTTC CASTGTGGYEQYF
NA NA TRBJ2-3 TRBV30 TGTGCCTGGACCCGAGGAACTAGCACAGATACGCAGTATTTT CAWTRGTSTDTQYF
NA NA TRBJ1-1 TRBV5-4 TGTGCCAGCAGCCCCTCTCCCGTGGCAGGGCACACTGAAGCTTTCTTT CASSPSPVAGHTEAFF
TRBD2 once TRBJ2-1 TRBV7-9 TGTGCCAGCAGCCTGCTAGCGGGACCGCGTGGGGGTGAGCAGTTCTTC CASSLLAGPRGGEQFF
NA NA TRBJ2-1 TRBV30 TGTGCCTGGAGTGTTGGTATTGAGCAGTTCTTC CAWSVGIEQFF
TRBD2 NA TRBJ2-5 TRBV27 TGTGCCAGCAGTTCCACTAGCGGGGGGTTCGAGACCCAGTACTTC CASSSTSGGFETQYF
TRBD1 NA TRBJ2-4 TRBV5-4 TGTGCCAGCGGAAGCCCGGGACAGGGCTCAAAAAACATTCAGTACTTC CASGSPGQGSKNIQYF
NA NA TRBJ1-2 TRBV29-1 TGCAGCGCAAACGGGGTTGGGGGCTATGGCTACACCTTC CSANGVGGYGYTF
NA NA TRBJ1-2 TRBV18 TGTGCCAGCTCACCACCAGGGGATAACTATGGCTACACCTTC CASSPPGDNYGYTF
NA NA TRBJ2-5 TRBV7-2 TGTGCCAGCAGCTGGGCGAGGTCCGAGACCCAGTACTTC CASSWARSETQYF
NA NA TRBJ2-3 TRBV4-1 TGCGCCAGCAGCCAAGACGCGGCGGACGGACACACAGATACGCAGTATTTT CASSQDAADGHTDTQYF
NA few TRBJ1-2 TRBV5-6 TGTGCCAGCACCATGGGAGGGTATGGCTACACCTTC CASTMGGYGYTF
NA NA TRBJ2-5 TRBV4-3 TGCGCCAGCAGCCAAGAGGGGAGCATCGAGACCCAGTACTTC CASSQEGSIETQYF
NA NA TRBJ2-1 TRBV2 TGTGCCAGTCGACTGGGATCCTCCTACAATGAGCAGTTCTTC CASRLGSSYNEQFF
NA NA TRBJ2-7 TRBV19 TGTGCCAGTAGTATTAAGGGGGCCTACGAGCAGTACTTC CASSIKGAYEQYF
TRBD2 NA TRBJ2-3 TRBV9 TGTGCCAGCAGCGCCCTAGCGGGGGGAATAGATACGCAGTATTTT CASSALAGGIDTQYF
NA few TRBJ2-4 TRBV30 TGTGCCTGGAGTGTACGGCTAGAGGGCATTCAGTACTTC CAWSVRLEGIQYF
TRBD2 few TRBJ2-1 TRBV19 TGTGCCAGTAGGAGGACTAGCGGCCTCTACAATGAGCAGTTCTTC CASRRTSGLYNEQFF
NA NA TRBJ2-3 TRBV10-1 TGCGCCAGCAGCTTTCTCGAGGGAAATACGCAGTATTTT CASSFLEGNTQYF
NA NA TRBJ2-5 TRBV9 TGTGCCAGCAGCGTCGCAGGAACGTACCAAGAGACCCAGTACTTC CASSVAGTYQETQYF
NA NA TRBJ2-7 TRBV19 TGTGCCAGTAGTATAGATGGCACCTACGAGCAGTACTTC CASSIDGTYEQYF
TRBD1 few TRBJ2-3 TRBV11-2 TGTGCCAGCAGCTTAAGGTCGGACAGGGAGTACGATACGCAGTATTTT CASSLRSDREYDTQYF
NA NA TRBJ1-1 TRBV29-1 TGCAGCGTTGAACCCCGCCTTTCAAACACTGAAGCTTTCTTT CSVEPRLSNTEAFF
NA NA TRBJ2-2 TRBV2 TGTGCCAGCAGTGATAGAAGGGAGCTGTTTTTT CASSDRRELFF
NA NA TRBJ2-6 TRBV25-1 TGTGCCAGCAGCAAAGCTCCAGTTCACACCTCTGGGGCCAACGTCCTGACTTTC CASSKAPVHTSGANVLTF
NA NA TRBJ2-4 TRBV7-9 TGTGCCAGCAGAGGGGGGCGAGGCGTTTTAGCCAAAAACATTCAGTACTTC CASRGGRGVLAKNIQYF
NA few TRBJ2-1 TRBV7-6 TGTGCCAGCAGCCCCCCGGGGACAACAAATGAGCAGTTCTTC CASSPPGTTNEQFF
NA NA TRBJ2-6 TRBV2 TGTGCCAGCAGTGCAGGGACTGGGGCCAACGTCCTGACTTTC CASSAGTGANVLTF
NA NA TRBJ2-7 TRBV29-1 TGCAGCGTTGAAGAGCCGGGTTTCTCCTACGAGCAGTACTTC CSVEEPGFSYEQYF
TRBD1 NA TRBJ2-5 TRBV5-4 TGTGCCAGCAGCGAGGGACAGGGCGAAGAGACCCAGTACTTC CASSEGQGEETQYF
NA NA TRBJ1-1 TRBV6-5 TGTGCCAGCAGTCTTCAGGGGAACACTGAAGCTTTCTTT CASSLQGNTEAFF
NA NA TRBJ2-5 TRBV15 TGTGCCACCAGCAGAGAACCGACAGGCCAAGAGACCCAGTACTTC CATSREPTGQETQYF
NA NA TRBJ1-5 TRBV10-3 TGTGCCATCAGTGATGGGGTAACGGGCAATCAGCCCCAGCATTTT CAISDGVTGNQPQHF
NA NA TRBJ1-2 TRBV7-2 TGTGCCAGCAGCTTCGGCATAGACTATGGCTACACCTTC CASSFGIDYGYTF
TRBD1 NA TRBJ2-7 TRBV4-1 TGCGCCAGCAGCCAAGGCCCTGACAGGGGGACCTACGAGCAGTACTTC CASSQGPDRGTYEQYF
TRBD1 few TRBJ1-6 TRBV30 TGTGCCTGGAGCGGGACAGGGAATTCACCCCTCCACTTT CAWSGTGNSPLHF
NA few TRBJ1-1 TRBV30 TGTGCCTGGAGTAAAGTCACTGAAGCTTTCTTT CAWSKVTEAFF
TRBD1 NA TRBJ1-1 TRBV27 TGTGCCAGCAGTCCACGGGACAGGGGAGTTTGGACTGAAGCTTTCTTT CASSPRDRGVWTEAFF
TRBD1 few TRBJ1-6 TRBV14 TGTGCCAGCAGCCAAGCCCAAGGACAGGTCTGGACACCCCTCCACTTT CASSQAQGQVWTPLHF
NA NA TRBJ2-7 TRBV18 TGTGCCAGCTCACGTGACACAGTCCTCTACGAGCAGTACTTC CASSRDTVLYEQYF
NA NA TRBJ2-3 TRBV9 TGTGCCAGCAGCGGTTGGGACGGTAGCACAGATACGCAGTATTTT CASSGWDGSTDTQYF
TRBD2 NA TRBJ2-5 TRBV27 TGTGCCAGCAGTACCCCGTCGCGGGGGTGGGAGACCCAGTACTTC CASSTPSRGWETQYF
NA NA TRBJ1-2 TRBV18 TGTGCCAGCTCACCAAGCCGGGAAAGGGGCTACACCTTC CASSPSRERGYTF
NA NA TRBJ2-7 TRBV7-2 TGTGCCAGCAGCTTAGGGTCAGGGGTAGGCTACGAGCAGTACTTC CASSLGSGVGYEQYF
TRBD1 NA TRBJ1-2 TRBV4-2 TGTGCCAGCAGCCGAGAACAGGGGGCAAACTATGGCTACACCTTC CASSREQGANYGYTF
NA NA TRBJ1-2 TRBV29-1 TGCAGCGTTGAAGCGGCAGGGAATGGCTACACCTTC CSVEAAGNGYTF
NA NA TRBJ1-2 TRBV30 TGTGCCTGGGGGGGCTATGGCTACACCTTC CAWGGYGYTF
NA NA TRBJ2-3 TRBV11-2 TGTGCCAGCAGCTCCCTTGGAAGGCCAGATACGCAGTATTTT CASSSLGRPDTQYF
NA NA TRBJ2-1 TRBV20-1 TGCAGTGCTAGGGGGGCCAATGAGCAGTTCTTC CSARGANEQFF
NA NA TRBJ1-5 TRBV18 TGTGCCAGCTCACCCCAGAACGGGGGAAATCAGCCCCAGCATTTT CASSPQNGGNQPQHF
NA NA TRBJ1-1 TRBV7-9 TGTGCCAGCACCTCGACAGTTCTGGGGACTGAAGCTTTCTTT CASTSTVLGTEAFF
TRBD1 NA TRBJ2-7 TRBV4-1 TGCGCCAGCAGCCGAGACAGGGACGAGCAGTACTTC CASSRDRDEQYF